Following are 11 T cell receptor beta chains from one sample sequenced in a study of graft-versus-host responses after intestinal transplantation (dated by TCRdb to the early 2020s). What these receptors recognize is not known. Receptors were amplified or captured by the immunoSEQ multiplex PCR assay. TCRdb took over this immuneACCESS table, retaining in-frame rearrangements with V and J assigned. Such tables are incomplete; in checked studies, under half of the missing clones stem from an unresolved V gene, and the remainder is unexplained. This sample holds 27,000 or so clones; about four fifths were observed only once. The top ten constitute 0.7% of the sample. In the paper's terms, the time point label means: cells obtained before transplantation from donor or recipient. Here the sequenced sample was unstimulated CD4+ T cells sorted from spleen or lymph node cells, taken before intestinal transplant. The receptors shown here come from a human donor who received an intestinal transplant.

The CDR3 here is CASSLRTNTGELFF. CDR3 sequence (DNA): TGTGCCAGCAGCTTGCGCACAAACACCGGGGAGCTGTTTTTT. The chain carries TRBV5-6 and TRBJ2-2, with unresolved D. The length of the CDR3 is 14 residues. V was cut by 1 base and J by 2 bases, with 6 bases left in between. Germline CDR1 SGHDT, CDR2 YYEEEE.

This clone has a single count. The rearrangement links TRBV20-1 to TRBJ2-5; D ambiguous. Between the trimmed V and J ends, which lost 6 bases and 2 bases, there was a span of 4 bases. The CDR3 contains 10 residues. Germline CDR1 is DFQATT and CDR2 is SNEGSKA (reference sequence). DNA of the CDR3: TGCAGTGCAGGGCAAGAGACCCAGTACTTC. Translated: CSAGQETQYF.

This sequence joins TRBV6-5 and TRBJ1-1, with a tentative D call TRBD1 (5 bases). CDR1 and CDR2 (germline): MNHEY, SVGAGI. Trimming left V 7 bases short and J 7 bases short, with 19 bases between. The CDR3 consists of 14 residues. The CDR3 DNA is TGTGCCAGCATCCCAAGGGGAGGATATAGTGAAGCTTTCTTT. Translating gives CASIPRGGYSEAFF.

The genes are TRBV15 and TRBJ2-2; 9 nucleotides agree with TRBD2. Germline CDR1 is LNHNV and CDR2 is YYDKDF (reference sequence). J was trimmed by 7 bases and V by 1 base; bases with no gene match: 10. The CDR3 is 17 amino acids. The CDR3 spells CATSRGALAGKIGELFF. The CDR3 DNA is TGTGCCACCAGCAGAGGGGCCCTAGCGGGAAAGATCGGGGAGCTGTTTTTT.

The V and J genes are TRBV7-9 and TRBJ1-1, with 7 bases aligning to TRBD1. CDR1 and CDR2 from the germline V gene are SEHNR and FQNEAQ (reference sequence). This CDR3 has 13 amino acids. With 5 bases clipped from V and 5 bases from J, the junction kept 5 bases outside the gene matches. Here the CDR3 DNA reads TGTGCCAGCAGCGAGACAGGGCCAACTGAAGCTTTCTTT. Residues: CASSETGPTEAFF.

This sequence joins TRBV9 and TRBJ1-6; tentatively, D is TRBD1 (5 bases). There are 15 residues in the CDR3. V was clipped by 0 bases and J by 7 bases, with 11 bases between them. Germline lookup yields CDR1 SGDLS and CDR2 YYNGEE. The CDR3 DNA reads as TGTGCCAGCAGCGTAGCTGGGACGGAGAATTCACCCCTCCACTTT. It specifies CASSVAGTENSPLHF.

The sample holds a few counts of this clone. The chain links TRBV2 to TRBJ2-4, with TRBD2 identical over 13 bases. The CDR3 runs to 16 residues. Per germline, CDR1 SNHLY and CDR2 FYNNEI. The junction had 8 bases not matched to a gene; V was cut back by 10 bases and J by 2 bases. The DNA for the CDR3 is TGTGCCATTCGGACTAGCGGGGGATCAACCAAAAACATTCAGTACTTC. This sequence encodes CAIRTSGGSTKNIQYF.

V gene TRBV18 combines with J gene TRBJ1-2; D unresolved. The germline gives CDR1 KGHSH, CDR2 LQKENI. Trimming cost V 1 base and J 8 bases, with 8 bases left between them. The CDR3 runs to 12 residues. DNA of the CDR3: TGTGCCAGCTCACCACTGGATGGCGGCTACACCTTC. Residues: CASSPLDGGYTF.

This sequence joins TRBV7-9 and TRBJ2-2; D not certain. The CDR3 covers 16 residues. Germline V CDR1 and CDR2: SEHNR, FQNEAQ (reference sequence). Trimming cost V 5 bases and J 1 base, with 14 bases left between them. CDR3 nucleotide sequence: TGTGCCAGCAGCCAATTATTCCAGCAGAACACCGGGGAGCTGTTTTTT. Protein: CASSQLFQQNTGELFF.

This sequence joins TRBV6-5 and TRBJ1-2; D might be TRBD1 (6 bases). Trimming cost V 5 bases and J 6 bases, with 19 bases left between them. The CDR3 length is 15 residues. The V gene's germline CDR1 is MNHEY and CDR2 SVGAGI. CDR3 nucleotides: TGTGCCAGCAGTCGAATACAGGGTTGGTCGAATGGCTACACCTTC. Its protein is CASSRIQGWSNGYTF.

The CDR3 reads CASSEEGWTGELFF. The CDR3, as DNA: TGTGCCAGCAGTGAGGAGGGTTGGACCGGGGAGCTGTTTTTT. The V gene is TRBV6-4, the J gene TRBJ2-2; tentatively, D is TRBD2 (6 bases). Germline CDR1 and CDR2: MRHNA and SNTAGT. V dropped 3 bases and J dropped 5 bases, with 10 bases sitting between them. The CDR3 consists of 14 residues.